This T cell receptor beta chain appears in the sequencing data of a study of Graves' ophthalmopathy and Graves' hyperthyroidism. With respect to this clonotype: What it binds is not known.

The study amplified TCR beta CDR3 regions using RNA transcripts. HTBI primers primed a first-round RT-PCR, and a second-round multiplex PCR followed. TCRdb ran MiXCR on the multiplex PCR reads and lists one entry per CDR3 protein. The sample has under 800,000 distinct CDR3 sequences, approximately 21% seen once. Study-wide results and caveats: Most clonotypes expanded in thyroid above 0.001 frequency were present in blood too.

Germline CDR1 SQVTM, CDR2 ANQGSEA. Trimming shortened V by 3 bases and J by 6 bases, and 8 bases separated the two germline ends. This CDR3 is 11 amino acids long. The receptor comes from a woman aged 18-35 years with stable Graves' hyperthyroidism. Some clones in this sample may be carry-over from other donors' samples. What was sequenced was peripheral blood. V and J are TRBV29-1 and TRBJ1-2, with D unclear. The CDR3 loop is CSVDREHGYTF. CDR3 bases: TGCAGCGTTGATCGAGAGCATGGCTACACCTTC.